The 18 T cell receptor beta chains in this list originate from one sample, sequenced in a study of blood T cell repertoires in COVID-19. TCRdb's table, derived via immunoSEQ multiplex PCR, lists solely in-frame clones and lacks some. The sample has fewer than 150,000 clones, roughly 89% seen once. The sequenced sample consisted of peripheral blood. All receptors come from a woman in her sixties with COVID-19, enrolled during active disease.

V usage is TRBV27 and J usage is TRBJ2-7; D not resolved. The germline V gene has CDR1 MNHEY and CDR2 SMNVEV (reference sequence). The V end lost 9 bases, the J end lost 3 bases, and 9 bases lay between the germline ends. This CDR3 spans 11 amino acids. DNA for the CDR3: TGTGCCAGTGTCTCGGGCTACGAGCAGTACTTC. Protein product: CASVSGYEQYF.

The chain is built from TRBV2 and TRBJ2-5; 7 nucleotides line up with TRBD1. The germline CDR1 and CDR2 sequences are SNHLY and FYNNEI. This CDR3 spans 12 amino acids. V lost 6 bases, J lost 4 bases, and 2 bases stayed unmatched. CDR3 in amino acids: CASRTGRETQYF. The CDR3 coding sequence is TGTGCCAGCAGGACAGGGAGAGAGACCCAGTACTTC.

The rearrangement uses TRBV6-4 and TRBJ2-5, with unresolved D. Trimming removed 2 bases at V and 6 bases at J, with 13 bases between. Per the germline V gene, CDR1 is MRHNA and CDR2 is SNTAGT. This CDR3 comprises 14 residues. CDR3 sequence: CASSDVAGSKTQYF. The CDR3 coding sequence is TGTGCCAGCAGTGACGTCGCAGGCTCGAAGACCCAGTACTTC.

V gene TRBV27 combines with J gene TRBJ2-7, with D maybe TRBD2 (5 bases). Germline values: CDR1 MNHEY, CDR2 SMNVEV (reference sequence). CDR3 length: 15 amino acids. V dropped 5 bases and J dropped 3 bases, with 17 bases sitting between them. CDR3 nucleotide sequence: TGTGCCAGCAGTCCGGACTTGGAAGGCCACTACGAGCAGTACTTC. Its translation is CASSPDLEGHYEQYF.

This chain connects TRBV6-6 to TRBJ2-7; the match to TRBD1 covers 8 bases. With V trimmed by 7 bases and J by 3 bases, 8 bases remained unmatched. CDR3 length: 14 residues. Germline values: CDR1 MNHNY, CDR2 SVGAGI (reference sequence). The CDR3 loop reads CASNSGGRYYEQYF. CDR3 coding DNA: TGTGCCAGCAACTCAGGGGGCCGCTACTACGAGCAGTACTTC.

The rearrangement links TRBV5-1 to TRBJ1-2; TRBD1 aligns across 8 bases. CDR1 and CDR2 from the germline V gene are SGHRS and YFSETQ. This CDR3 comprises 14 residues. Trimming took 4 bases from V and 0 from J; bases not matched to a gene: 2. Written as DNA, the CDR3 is TGCGCCAGCAGCCGGACAGGGCCTAACTATGGCTACACCTTC. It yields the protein CASSRTGPNYGYTF.

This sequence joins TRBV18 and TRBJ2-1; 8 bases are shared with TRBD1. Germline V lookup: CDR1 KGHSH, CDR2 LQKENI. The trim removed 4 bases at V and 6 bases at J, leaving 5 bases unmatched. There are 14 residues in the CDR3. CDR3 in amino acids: CASSLATGANEQFF. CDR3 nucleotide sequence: TGTGCCAGCTCACTGGCGACAGGGGCCAATGAGCAGTTCTTC.

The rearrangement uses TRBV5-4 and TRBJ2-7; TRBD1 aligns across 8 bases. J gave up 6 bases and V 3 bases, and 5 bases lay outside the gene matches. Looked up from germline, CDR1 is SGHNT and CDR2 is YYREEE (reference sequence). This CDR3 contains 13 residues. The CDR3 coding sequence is TGTGCCAGCAGCTCGGACAGGGTGGGCGAGCAGTACTTC. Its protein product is CASSSDRVGEQYF.

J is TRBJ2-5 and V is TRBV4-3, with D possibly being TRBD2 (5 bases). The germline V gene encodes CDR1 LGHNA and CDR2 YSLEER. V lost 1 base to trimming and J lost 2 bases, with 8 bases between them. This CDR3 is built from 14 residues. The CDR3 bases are TGCGCCAGCAGCCAAGGAACTAGACAAGAGACCCAGTACTTC. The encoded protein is CASSQGTRQETQYF.

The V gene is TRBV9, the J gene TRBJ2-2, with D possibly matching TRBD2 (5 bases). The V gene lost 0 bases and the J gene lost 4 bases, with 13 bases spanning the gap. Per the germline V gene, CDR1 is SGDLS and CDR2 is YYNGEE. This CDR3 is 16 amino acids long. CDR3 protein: CASSVVPIGVTGELFF. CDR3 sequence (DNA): TGTGCCAGCAGCGTAGTCCCAATCGGGGTCACCGGGGAGCTGTTTTTT.

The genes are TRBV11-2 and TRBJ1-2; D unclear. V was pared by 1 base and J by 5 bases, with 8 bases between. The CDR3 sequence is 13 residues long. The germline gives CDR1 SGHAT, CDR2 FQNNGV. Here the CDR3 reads CASSLGRSYGYTF. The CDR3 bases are TGTGCCAGCAGCTTAGGCAGGTCTTATGGCTACACCTTC. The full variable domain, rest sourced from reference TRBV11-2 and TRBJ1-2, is EAGVAQSPRYKIIEKRQSVAFWCNPISGHATLYWYQQILGQGPKLLIQFQNNGVVDDSQLPKDRFSAERLKGVDSTLKIQPAKLEDSAVYLCASSLGRSYGYTFGSGTRLTVV.

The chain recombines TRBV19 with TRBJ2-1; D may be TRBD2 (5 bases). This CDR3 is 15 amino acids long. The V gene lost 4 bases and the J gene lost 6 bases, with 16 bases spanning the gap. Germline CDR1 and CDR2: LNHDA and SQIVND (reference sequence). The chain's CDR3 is CASSTLERPPNEQFF. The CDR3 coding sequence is TGTGCCAGTAGTACACTAGAAAGGCCTCCCAATGAGCAGTTCTTC. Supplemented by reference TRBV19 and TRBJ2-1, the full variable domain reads DGGITQSPKYLFRKEGQNVTLSCEQNLNHDAMYWYRQDPGQGLRLIYYSQIVNDFQKGDIAEGYSVSREKKESFPLTVTSAQKNPTAFYLCASSTLERPPNEQFFGPGTRLTVL.

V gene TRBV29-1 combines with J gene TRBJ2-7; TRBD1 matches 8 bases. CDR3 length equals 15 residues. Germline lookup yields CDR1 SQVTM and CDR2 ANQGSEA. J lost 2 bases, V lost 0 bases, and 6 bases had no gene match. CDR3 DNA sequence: TGCAGCGTTGAAGATCAATCCAGGGGGCCCTACGAGCAGTACTTC. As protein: CSVEDQSRGPYEQYF.

CDR3 in DNA: TGTGCCAGCAGTCCGGGGGTGGCCTACGAGCAGTACTTC. Its protein is CASSPGVAYEQYF. This chain uses TRBV6-6 with TRBJ2-7, with D possibly matching TRBD2 (6 bases). The V gene lost 5 bases and the J gene lost 2 bases, with 10 bases spanning the gap. This CDR3 region has 13 residues. From germline, CDR1 is MNHNY and CDR2 SVGAGI (reference sequence).

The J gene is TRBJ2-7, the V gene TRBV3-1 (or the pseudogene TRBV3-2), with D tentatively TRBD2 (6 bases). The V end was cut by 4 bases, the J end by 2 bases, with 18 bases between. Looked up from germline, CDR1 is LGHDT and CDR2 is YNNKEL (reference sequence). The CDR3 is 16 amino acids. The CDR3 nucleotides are TGTGCCAGCAGCCTTCTACGTGGAGGGCGACCCTACGAGCAGTACTTC. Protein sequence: CASSLLRGGRPYEQYF.

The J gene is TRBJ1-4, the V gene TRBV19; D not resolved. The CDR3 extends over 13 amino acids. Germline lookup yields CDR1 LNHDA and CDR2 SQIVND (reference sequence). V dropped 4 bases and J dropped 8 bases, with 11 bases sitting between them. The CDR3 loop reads CASSTTGREKLFF. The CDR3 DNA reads TGTGCCAGTAGTACCACCGGTCGGGAAAAACTGTTTTTT. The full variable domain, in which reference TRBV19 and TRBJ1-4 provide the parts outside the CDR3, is DGGITQSPKYLFRKEGQNVTLSCEQNLNHDAMYWYRQDPGQGLRLIYYSQIVNDFQKGDIAEGYSVSREKKESFPLTVTSAQKNPTAFYLCASSTTGREKLFFGSGTQLSVL.

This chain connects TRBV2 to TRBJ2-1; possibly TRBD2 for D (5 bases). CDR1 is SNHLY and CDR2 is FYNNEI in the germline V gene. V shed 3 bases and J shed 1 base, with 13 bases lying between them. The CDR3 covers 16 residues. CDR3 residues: CASSDEGGRSYNEQFF. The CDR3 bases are TGTGCCAGCAGTGACGAGGGTGGTAGATCCTACAATGAGCAGTTCTTC.

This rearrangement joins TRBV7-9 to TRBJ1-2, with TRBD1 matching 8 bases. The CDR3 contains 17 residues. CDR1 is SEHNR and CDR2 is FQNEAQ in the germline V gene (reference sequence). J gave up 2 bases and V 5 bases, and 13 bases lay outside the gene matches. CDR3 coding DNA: TGTGCCAGCAGCGTAACCAGTGGACAGGGAATGAACTATGGCTACACCTTC. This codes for CASSVTSGQGMNYGYTF.